Listed below are T cell receptor beta chains from one sample, sequenced in a study of cytomegalovirus exposure and HLA in healthy donors. Clones were sequenced by immunoSEQ multiplex PCR, and TCRdb holds only the in-frame ones, with some missing. The sample consists of 100,000 to 120,000 clones, roughly 90% of them appearing once. Sequenced sample: PBMCs. The receptors come from a woman aged 25 to 39 in good health and CMV-seropositive. Each CDR3 is given with its conserved first and last residue. Clone size appears in some rows only: once, few, many, or a class for an expanded clone.

TRBJ2-5,-,TRBV5-6,CASSSTYRGERETQYF
TRBJ2-7,-,TRBV5-4,CASSLAHKPPDEQYF
TRBJ2-7,-,TRBV5-1,CASSLALRIPSYEQYF
TRBJ2-6,-,TRBV27,CASSVQGIGANVLTF
TRBJ1-1,once,TRBV5-6,CASSVPGTANTEAFF
TRBJ2-5,-,TRBV7-2,CASSLVGTPQETQYF
TRBJ2-2,-,TRBV11-1,CASSLGRGNTGELFF
TRBJ1-4,-,TRBV2,CASSSTTGVGEKLFF
TRBJ1-2,few,TRBV2,CASSRRDFDYTF
TRBJ1-1,-,TRBV27,CASSLSGRTKAFF
TRBJ1-1,-,TRBV9,CASSVEQGWDTEAFF
TRBJ2-2,-,TRBV5-1,CASSLATGNTGELFF
TRBJ2-2,-,TRBV5-1,CASSLEAEAGELFF
TRBJ1-1,-,TRBV29-1,CATGVAFF
TRBJ1-5,once,TRBV19,CASSISLRQGLWGQPQHF
TRBJ2-3,-,TRBV7-8,CASSHLGGKEAGGWGDTQYF
TRBJ1-2,-,TRBV30,CAWGDTYYGYTF
TRBJ1-3,-,TRBV5-1,CASRTEAGTGNTIYF
TRBJ2-1,-,TRBV4-2,CASSQEGVLAGVHEQFF
TRBJ2-7,-,TRBV6-1,CASSETGPVSYYEQYF
TRBJ2-3,-,TRBV25-1,CASSDKHADTQYF
TRBJ2-2,-,TRBV2,CASSGLATGELFF
TRBJ2-3,-,TRBV7-6,CASSSSGGALDTQYF
TRBJ1-6,-,TRBV18,CASSPGEGSPLHF
TRBJ2-3,few,TRBV7-9,CASSPDRGEPSTDTQYF
TRBJ1-2,-,TRBV10-3,CAIRKQENYGYTF
TRBJ2-7,-,TRBV27,CASGRSGGREQYF
TRBJ1-5,few,TRBV2,CASSFDREPQHF
TRBJ1-1,-,TRBV7-2,CASSLLANTEAFF
TRBJ2-1,-,TRBV29-1,CSVDRTSGTEQFF
TRBJ1-3,-,TRBV11-3,CASSLDDRTSGNTIYF
TRBJ1-3,-,TRBV5-6,CASSLESFLDTIYF
TRBJ2-3,-,TRBV7-2,CASSTPLGGRPGDTQYF